The 23 T cell receptor beta chains given below trace back to one sample, sequenced in a study of metastatic and nonmetastatic thyroid tumors (dated by TCRdb to 2020 to 2022). None of the patients had been given any treatment before thyroid surgery. The library was obtained by PCR. TCRdb records Illumina HiSeq 4000 as the sequencer. TCRdb trimmed the raw reads at Q25, called clones with MiXCR and kept productive beta chains. This sample holds tens of thousands of clones; approximately 17% were observed only once. The ten largest clones represent almost 3% of the sample. The sample consisted of blood. These receptors were collected from a female donor with papillary thyroid cancer or a benign thyroid nodule (not recorded which). Some clones in this sample may be carry-over from other donors' samples.

V usage is TRBV11-2 and J usage is TRBJ2-2; 10 nucleotides align to TRBD2. The junction had 3 bases not matched to a gene; V was cut back by 3 bases and J by 5 bases. Germline V lookup: CDR1 SGHAT, CDR2 FQNNGV. The CDR3 sequence is 15 residues long. DNA for the CDR3: TGTGCCAGCAGCTTGGGACTAGCGAGAACCGGGGAGCTGTTTTTT. Its translation: CASSLGLARTGELFF.

Remarks on this clone: At one end the junction does not follow the germline gene, possibly because of a read error. The V gene is TRBV7-9, the J gene TRBJ2-7; D is unresolved. The CDR3 covers 12 residues. Per the germline V gene, CDR1 is SEHNR and CDR2 is FQNEAQ (reference sequence). CDR3 nucleotide sequence: TGCGCCAGCAGCTTAGAGGAGCTACTATTAGGTTTC. Amino acids: CASSLEELLLGF.

The gene calls are TRBV6-1 and TRBJ1-1, with 10 bases lining up with TRBD1. In germline, CDR1 is MNHNS, CDR2 SASEGT. The CDR3 is 14 residues long. The ends lost 2 bases at V and 7 bases at J; junction bases unmatched: 4. In DNA form, the CDR3 reads TGTGCCAGCAGTGAACAGGGACAGGGGCTTGAAGCTTTCTTT. It codes for CASSEQGQGLEAFF.

This clone has a count of ten or more. This sequence joins TRBV6-1 and TRBJ2-5; tentative D call: TRBD2 (7 bases). Germline loops: CDR1 MNHNS, CDR2 SASEGT. Trimming pared 6 bases from V and 2 bases from J, leaving 19 bases between. CDR3 size: 16 residues. CDR3 region: CASRPGGNGIQETQYF. As DNA, the CDR3 is TGTGCCAGCAGGCCGGGGGGCAACGGAATTCAAGAGACCCAGTACTTC.

At least ten counts were recorded for this clone. This sequence joins TRBV3-1 and TRBJ2-3; D may match TRBD1 or TRBD2 (5 bases each). V was cut by 2 bases and J by 6 bases, with 9 bases left in between. CDR3 length equals 13 residues. The V gene's germline CDR1 is LGHDT and CDR2 YNNKEL (reference sequence). The CDR3 loop is CASSQRDEDTQYF. CDR3 coding DNA: TGTGCCAGCAGCCAAAGGGACGAGGATACGCAGTATTTT.

As to this clone: The junction and the germline gene differ at one end; a read error may be behind it. The V and J genes are TRBV7-9 and TRBJ1-2; D is perhaps TRBD1 (6 bases). The CDR3 is made up of 14 amino acids. The germline CDR1 and CDR2 sequences are SEHNR and FQNEAQ (reference sequence). The CDR3 DNA reads as TGTGCCAGCAGTGGACAGTGGGAAAACTATGTCTACACCTTC. Translation: CASSGQWENYVYTF.

This clone was detected many times. This chain links TRBV19 with TRBJ1-2; tentative D call: TRBD1 (5 bases). V lost 2 bases and J 6 bases, leaving 13 bases between the germline ends. This CDR3 comprises 14 residues. Germline CDR1 and CDR2: LNHDA and SQIVND (reference sequence). CDR3 sequence: CASSIPRQIHGYTF. The CDR3 DNA follows: TGTGCCAGTAGTATACCCCGACAGATCCATGGCTACACCTTC.

This clone was observed at least ten times. Possible read error: a much larger clone is one base away. The J gene is TRBJ2-1, the V gene TRBV12-3 or TRBV12-4, with TRBD2 matching 9 bases. This CDR3 has 17 residues. Trimming cost V 6 bases and J 4 bases; bases outside gene matches: 13. CDR3 sequence: CASRGALAGVGYNEQFF. The CDR3 DNA sequence: TGTGCCAGCAGGGGGGCCTTAGCGGGAGTGGGGTACAATGAGCAGTTCTTC.

This clone occurred many times. V and J are TRBV5-5 and TRBJ2-5, with D maybe TRBD1 (6 bases). Germline-derived CDR1 and CDR2 are SGHKS and YYEKEE (reference sequence). This CDR3 has 14 amino acids. Deletions cut 0 bases from V and 1 base from J, with 7 bases between. CDR3: CASSLADSQETQYF. CDR3 coding DNA: TGTGCCAGCAGCTTGGCGGACAGCCAAGAGACCCAGTACTTC.

Many counts were recorded for this clone. The chain recombines TRBV20-1 with TRBJ2-1; TRBD2 agrees at 8 bases. After removal of 3 bases from V and 3 bases from J, the junction contained 7 bases not matched to a gene. This CDR3 is 15 amino acids long. Germline CDR1 is DFQATT and CDR2 is SNEGSKA (reference sequence). The CDR3 reads CSASGRATHYNEQFF. The CDR3, as DNA: TGCAGTGCTAGCGGGAGGGCCACTCACTACAATGAGCAGTTCTTC.

This clone has more than one count but fewer than ten. This chain uses TRBV27 with TRBJ2-7, with D possibly being TRBD1 or TRBD2 (6 bases each). This CDR3 is built from 16 residues. Trimming left V 5 bases short and J 4 bases short, with 21 bases between. Germline V gene data show CDR1 as MNHEY and CDR2 as SMNVEV (reference sequence). In DNA form, the CDR3 reads TGTGCCAGCAGTACAGGGACTGCAAACCTCAATTACGAGCAGTACTTC. This gives the protein CASSTGTANLNYEQYF.

Only a few counts were recorded for this clone. The gene calls are TRBV20-1 and TRBJ2-7; D is undetermined. Germline V CDR1 and CDR2: DFQATT, SNEGSKA (reference sequence). This CDR3 comprises 13 residues. V was trimmed by 3 bases and J by 0 bases, leaving 9 bases between them. The CDR3, as DNA: TGCAGTGCTAGTATAGGTAGCTCCTACGAGCAGTACTTC. Protein product: CSASIGSSYEQYF.

This clone came up many times. V and J are TRBV28 and TRBJ2-7, with 7 bases aligning to TRBD2. The CDR3 sequence is 18 residues long. Trimming at V came to 2 bases and at J to 3 bases, leaving 16 bases not matched to a gene. The V gene's germline CDR1 is MDHEN and CDR2 SYDVKM. Here the CDR3 DNA reads TGTGCCAGCAGTTTACGGGCCCGGGACTACCACTTTGGCTACGAGCAGTACTTC. It yields the protein CASSLRARDYHFGYEQYF.

This sequence joins TRBV27 and TRBJ2-7; the D gene could be TRBD1 or TRBD2 (6 bases each). The V and J ends lost 6 bases and 5 bases respectively, with 23 bases between them. Germline CDR1 is MNHEY and CDR2 is SMNVEV (reference sequence). This CDR3 has 16 amino acids. CDR3 amino acids: CASRPALHTRGDEQYF. CDR3 coding DNA: TGTGCCAGCAGGCCAGCCCTACACACAAGGGGGGACGAGCAGTACTTC.

This clone was observed at least ten times. The chain is built from TRBV20-1 and TRBJ2-1, with 11 bases matching TRBD2. The CDR3 extends over 15 amino acids. CDR1 DFQATT and CDR2 SNEGSKA come from the germline V gene (reference sequence). V dropped 5 bases and J dropped 9; count of bases not matched to a gene: 12. The CDR3 loop reads CSAEELAGDLPEQFF. CDR3 sequence (DNA): TGCAGTGCTGAAGAACTAGCGGGAGATCTCCCTGAGCAGTTCTTC.

The chain has TRBV5-1 and TRBJ2-1; D ambiguous. V was pared by 4 bases and J by 9 bases, with 20 bases between. Germline CDR1 reads SGHRS; CDR2 reads YFSETQ. This CDR3 is built from 15 residues. The CDR3 DNA reads as TGCGCCAGCAGCCCCGCGGCCATCACCGGTGGTGAGCAGTTCTTC. Amino acid sequence: CASSPAAITGGEQFF.

The rearrangement joins TRBV5-1 to TRBJ2-7; no reliable D call. V lost 1 base to trimming and J lost 0 bases, with 11 bases between them. The V gene's germline CDR1 is SGHRS and CDR2 YFSETQ. The CDR3 loop spans 15 amino acids. The CDR3 loop is CASSLSAVGSYEQYF. As DNA, the CDR3 is TGCGCCAGCAGCTTGTCCGCAGTGGGCTCCTACGAGCAGTACTTC.

This clone was observed many times. The rearrangement joins TRBV11-2 to TRBJ2-7; possible D gene TRBD1, 6 bases. V lost 6 bases, J lost 2 bases, and 17 bases lay in between. CDR3 length: 15 amino acids. Germline V CDR1 and CDR2: SGHAT, FQNNGV. The CDR3: CASSQGRTATYEQYF. CDR3 DNA: TGTGCCAGCAGTCAAGGGCGGACAGCAACCTACGAGCAGTACTTC.

This clone is medium-sized by share. The chain joins TRBV12-3 or TRBV12-4 to TRBJ2-7; 9 bases agree with TRBD1. Germline trimming cut 5 bases from V and 4 bases from J; bases unmatched to any gene: 6. The CDR3 runs 14 residues. The CDR3 sequence: CASSPRDRVYEQYF. In DNA form, the CDR3 reads TGTGCCAGCAGTCCACGGGACAGGGTATACGAGCAGTACTTC.

This clone occurred many times. The chain is built from TRBV7-3 and TRBJ2-7; no clear D gene. The germline V and J ends were trimmed by 5 bases and 1 base, with 18 bases remaining between them. The germline V gene has CDR1 SGHTA and CDR2 FQGTGA. The length of the CDR3 is 16 residues. Here the CDR3 reads CASSPPDQHGSYEQYF. CDR3 bases: TGTGCCAGCAGCCCACCGGACCAGCACGGTTCCTACGAGCAGTACTTC.

The sample holds many counts of this clone. The V and J genes are TRBV19 and TRBJ2-5, with 9 bases fitting TRBD2. The germline CDR1 and CDR2 sequences are LNHDA and SQIVND (reference sequence). The CDR3 is 15 amino acids. The junction had 7 bases not matched to a gene; V was cut back by 5 bases and J by 3 bases. DNA for the CDR3: TGTGCCAGTAGTCCCGGGGTAGCGGGAGAAGAGACCCAGTACTTC. Translated: CASSPGVAGEETQYF. Together with reference TRBV19 and TRBJ2-5, the CDR3 gives the full variable domain: DGGITQSPKYLFRKEGQNVTLSCEQNLNHDAMYWYRQDPGQGLRLIYYSQIVNDFQKGDIAEGYSVSREKKESFPLTVTSAQKNPTAFYLCASSPGVAGEETQYFGPGTRLLVL.

This clone was observed at least ten times. The same CDR3 can be traced to other DNA sequences in this sample. The chain combines TRBV6-2 or TRBV6-3 with TRBJ2-7; 10 bases agree with TRBD1. CDR3 length: 15 amino acids. V lost 6 bases, J lost 2 bases, and 7 bases stayed unmatched. Germline V gene sequence: CDR1 MNHEY, CDR2 SVGEGT. CDR3: CASRNSGTGAYEQYF. In nucleotides, the CDR3 is TGTGCCAGCAGAAATTCCGGGACAGGGGCCTACGAGCAGTACTTC.

The table lists this clone with many counts. The chain recombines TRBV2 with TRBJ2-1; D is undetermined. This CDR3 spans 14 amino acids. Germline V gene sequence: CDR1 SNHLY, CDR2 FYNNEI. Trimming stripped 3 bases from V and 1 base from J, with 7 bases between. DNA for the CDR3: TGTGCCAGCAGTGAGGAGAAGTCCTACAATGAGCAGTTCTTC. As protein: CASSEEKSYNEQFF.